This T cell receptor (beta chain) stems from a study of blood T cell repertoires in COVID-19. Study in general: Acute and convalescent COVID-19 samples came from the United States, Italy and Spain.

V lost 0 bases and J 6 bases, leaving 12 bases between the germline ends. This CDR3 has 15 residues. In the original analysis: Using reference gene primer amplification, nucleated cell counts were estimated. The table came from immunoSEQ multiplex PCR; TCRdb's copy has only in-frame clones and leaves some out. V, J and clone size are those of that table, while D and trimming were read from the DNA. The profile covers about 160,000 clones, with more than 70% appearing a single time and approximately 3% taken by the ten largest. The V gene is TRBV23-1, the J gene TRBJ1-5, with a tentative D call TRBD1 (5 bases). TRBV23-1 is an ORF, and what it does is uncertain. The receptor was derived from a man aged 55 to 70 with acute or convalescent COVID-19. The sequenced sample was peripheral blood. This CDR3 is CASSQSWQGIQPQHF. Here the CDR3 DNA reads TGCGCCAGCAGTCAATCGTGGCAGGGAATTCAGCCCCAGCATTTT.